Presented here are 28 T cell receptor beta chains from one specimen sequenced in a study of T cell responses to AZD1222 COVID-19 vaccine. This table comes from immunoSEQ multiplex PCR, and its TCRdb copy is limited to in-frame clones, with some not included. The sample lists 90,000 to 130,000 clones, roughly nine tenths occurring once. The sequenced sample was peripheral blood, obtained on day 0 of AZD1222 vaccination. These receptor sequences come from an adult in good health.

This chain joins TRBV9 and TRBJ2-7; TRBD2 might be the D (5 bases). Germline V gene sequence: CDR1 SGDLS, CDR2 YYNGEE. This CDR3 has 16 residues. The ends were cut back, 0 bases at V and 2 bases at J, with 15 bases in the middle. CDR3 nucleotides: TGTGCCAGCAGCGTAGGGGTCAGCGGCTCACCCTACGAGCAGTACTTC. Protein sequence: CASSVGVSGSPYEQYF.

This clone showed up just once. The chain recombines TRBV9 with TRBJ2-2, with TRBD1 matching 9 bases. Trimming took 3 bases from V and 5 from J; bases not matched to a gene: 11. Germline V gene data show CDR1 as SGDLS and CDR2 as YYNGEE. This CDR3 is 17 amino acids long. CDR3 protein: CASSGGMGQGKTGELFF. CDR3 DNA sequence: TGTGCCAGCAGCGGGGGGATGGGACAGGGAAAAACCGGGGAGCTGTTTTTT. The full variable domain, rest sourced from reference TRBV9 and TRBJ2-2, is DSGVTQTPKHLITATGQRVTLRCSPRSGDLSVYWYQQSLDQGLQFLIQYYNGEERAKGNILERFSAQQFPDLHSELNLSSLELGDSALYFCASSGGMGQGKTGELFFGEGSRLTVL.

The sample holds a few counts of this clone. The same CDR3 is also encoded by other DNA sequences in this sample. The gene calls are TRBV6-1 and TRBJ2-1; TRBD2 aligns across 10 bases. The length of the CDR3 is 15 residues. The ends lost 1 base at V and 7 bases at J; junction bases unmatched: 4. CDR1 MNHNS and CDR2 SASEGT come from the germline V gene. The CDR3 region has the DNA TGTGCCAGCAGTGAAGAGCTAGCGGGAGTTAATGAGCAGTTCTTC. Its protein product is CASSEELAGVNEQFF.

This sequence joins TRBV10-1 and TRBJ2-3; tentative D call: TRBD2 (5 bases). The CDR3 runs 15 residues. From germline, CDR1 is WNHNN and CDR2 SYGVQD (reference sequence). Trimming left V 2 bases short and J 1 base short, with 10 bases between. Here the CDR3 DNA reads TGCGCCAGCAGTGAGGGCCTGGGAGGCACAGATACGCAGTATTTT. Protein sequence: CASSEGLGGTDTQYF.

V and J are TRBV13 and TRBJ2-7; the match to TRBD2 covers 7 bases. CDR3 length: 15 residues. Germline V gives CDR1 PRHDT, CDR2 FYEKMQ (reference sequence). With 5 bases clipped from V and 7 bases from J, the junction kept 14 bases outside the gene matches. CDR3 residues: CASSEDVGGPGEQYF. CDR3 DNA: TGTGCCAGCAGCGAAGACGTGGGAGGGCCTGGTGAGCAGTACTTC.

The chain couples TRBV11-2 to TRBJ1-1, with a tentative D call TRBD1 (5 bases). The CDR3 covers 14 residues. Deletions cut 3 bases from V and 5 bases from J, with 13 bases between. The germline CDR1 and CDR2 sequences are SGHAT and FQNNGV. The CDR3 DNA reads TGTGCCAGCAGCTTCGGTACAGGCTTGACTGAAGCTTTCTTT. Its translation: CASSFGTGLTEAFF.

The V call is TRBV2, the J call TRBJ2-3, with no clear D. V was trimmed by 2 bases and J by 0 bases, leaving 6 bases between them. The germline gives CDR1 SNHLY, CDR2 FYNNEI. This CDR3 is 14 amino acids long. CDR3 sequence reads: CASSEKVSTDTQYF. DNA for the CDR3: TGTGCCAGCAGTGAAAAGGTCAGCACAGATACGCAGTATTTT. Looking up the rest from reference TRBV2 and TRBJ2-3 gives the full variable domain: EPEVTQTPSHQVTQMGQEVILRCVPISNHLYFYWYRQILGQKVEFLVSFYNNEISEKSEIFDDQFSVERPDGSNFTLKIRSTKLEDSAMYFCASSEKVSTDTQYFGPGTRLTVL.

The CDR3 bases are TGCGCCAGCAGAGCCGGGACAGACTACGAGCAGTACTTC. Translating gives CASRAGTDYEQYF. The V gene is TRBV5-1, the J gene TRBJ2-7; TRBD1 matches at 7 bases. The germline CDR1 and CDR2 sequences are SGHRS and YFSETQ. J lost 3 bases, V lost 5 bases, and 5 bases had no gene match. The CDR3 contains 13 residues. The full variable domain, completed using reference TRBV5-1 and TRBJ2-7, is KAGVTQTPRYLIKTRGQQVTLSCSPISGHRSVSWYQQTPGQGLQFLFEYFSETQRNKGNFPGRFSGRQFSNSRSEMNVSTLELGDSALYLCASRAGTDYEQYFGPGTRLTVT.

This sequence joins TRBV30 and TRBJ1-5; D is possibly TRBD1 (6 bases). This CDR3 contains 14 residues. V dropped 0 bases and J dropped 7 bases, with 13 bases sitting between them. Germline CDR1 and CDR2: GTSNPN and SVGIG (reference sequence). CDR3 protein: CAWSVLGGGQPQHF. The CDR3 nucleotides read TGTGCCTGGAGTGTACTTGGGGGGGGCCAGCCCCAGCATTTT.

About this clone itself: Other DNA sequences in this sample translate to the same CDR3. The CDR3 DNA follows: TGTGCCAGCTCACCAGAGAACTATGGCTACACCTTC. This sequence encodes CASSPENYGYTF. The V call is TRBV18, the J call TRBJ1-2; D is unclear. Germline-derived CDR1 and CDR2 are KGHSH and LQKENI. This CDR3 contains 12 residues. V was clipped by 2 bases and J by 2 bases, with 3 bases between them. Using reference TRBV18 and TRBJ1-2 for the parts outside the CDR3, the full variable domain is NAGVMQNPRHLVRRRGQEARLRCSPMKGHSHVYWYRQLPEEGLKFMVYLQKENIIDESGMPKERFSAEFPKEGPSILRIQQVVRGDSAAYFCASSPENYGYTFGSGTRLTVV.

The CDR3, as DNA: TGCGCCAGCAGCCTCGACGCGCGGGGGGAAAAACTGTTTTTT. Its protein product is CASSLDARGEKLFF. The V gene is TRBV5-1, the J gene TRBJ1-4, with D perhaps TRBD1 (5 bases). Per the germline V gene, CDR1 is SGHRS and CDR2 is YFSETQ. The germline V and J ends were trimmed by 4 bases and 8 bases, with 15 bases remaining between them. This CDR3 contains 14 residues.

CDR3 coding DNA: TGTGCCACCAGCCCCGACAGGGGGCAAGACGGGACTGAAGCTTTCTTT. Translated, it gives CATSPDRGQDGTEAFF. This rearrangement joins TRBV15 to TRBJ1-1, with 10 bases identical to TRBD1. J was trimmed by 5 bases and V by 5 bases; bases with no gene match: 11. Germline lookup yields CDR1 LNHNV and CDR2 YYDKDF (reference sequence). The length of the CDR3 is 16 residues.

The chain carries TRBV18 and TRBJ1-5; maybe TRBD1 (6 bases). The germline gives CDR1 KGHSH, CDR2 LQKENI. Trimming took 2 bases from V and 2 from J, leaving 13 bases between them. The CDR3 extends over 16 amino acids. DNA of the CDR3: TGTGCCAGCTCACCAATGGGGTCAGGGGGCAATCAGCCCCAGCATTTT. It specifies CASSPMGSGGNQPQHF.

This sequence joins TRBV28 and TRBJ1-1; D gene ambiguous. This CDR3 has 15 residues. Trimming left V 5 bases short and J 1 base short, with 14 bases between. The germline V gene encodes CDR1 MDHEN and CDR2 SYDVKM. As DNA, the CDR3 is TGTGCCAGCAGTGACCCGACACCTACGAACACTGAAGCTTTCTTT. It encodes CASSDPTPTNTEAFF. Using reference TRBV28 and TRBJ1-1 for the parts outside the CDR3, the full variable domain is DVKVTQSSRYLVKRTGEKVFLECVQDMDHENMFWYRQDPGLGLRLIYFSYDVKMKEKGDIPEGYSVSREKKERFSLILESASTNQTSMYLCASSDPTPTNTEAFFGQGTRLTVV.

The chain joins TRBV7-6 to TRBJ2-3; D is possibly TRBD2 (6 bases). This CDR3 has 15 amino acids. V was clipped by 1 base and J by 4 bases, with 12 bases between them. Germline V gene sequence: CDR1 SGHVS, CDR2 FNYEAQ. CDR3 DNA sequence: TGTGCCAGCAGCTTAGTCGGGAGTAGCCCAGATACGCAGTATTTT. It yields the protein CASSLVGSSPDTQYF.

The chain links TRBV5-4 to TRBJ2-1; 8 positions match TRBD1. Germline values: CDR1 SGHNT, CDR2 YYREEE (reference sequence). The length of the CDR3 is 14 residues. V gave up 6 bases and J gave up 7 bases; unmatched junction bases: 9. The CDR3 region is CASNQPGGENEQFF. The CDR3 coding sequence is TGTGCCAGCAATCAACCAGGGGGCGAGAATGAGCAGTTCTTC.

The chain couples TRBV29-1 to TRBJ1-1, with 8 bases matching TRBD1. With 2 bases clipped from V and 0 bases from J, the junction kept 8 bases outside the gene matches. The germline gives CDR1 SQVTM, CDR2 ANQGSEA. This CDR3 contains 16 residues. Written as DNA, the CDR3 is TGCAGCGTTGAACCACAGGGGGGGCTATTGAACACTGAAGCTTTCTTT. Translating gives CSVEPQGGLLNTEAFF.

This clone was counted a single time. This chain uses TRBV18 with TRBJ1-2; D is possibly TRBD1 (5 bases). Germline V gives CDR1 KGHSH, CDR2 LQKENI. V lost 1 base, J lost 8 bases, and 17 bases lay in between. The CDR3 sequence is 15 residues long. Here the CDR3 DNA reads TGTGCCAGCTCACCACAAGGGGTAGTTGGGGACGGCTACACCTTC. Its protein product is CASSPQGVVGDGYTF. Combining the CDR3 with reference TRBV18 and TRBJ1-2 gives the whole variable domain NAGVMQNPRHLVRRRGQEARLRCSPMKGHSHVYWYRQLPEEGLKFMVYLQKENIIDESGMPKERFSAEFPKEGPSILRIQQVVRGDSAAYFCASSPQGVVGDGYTFGSGTRLTVV.

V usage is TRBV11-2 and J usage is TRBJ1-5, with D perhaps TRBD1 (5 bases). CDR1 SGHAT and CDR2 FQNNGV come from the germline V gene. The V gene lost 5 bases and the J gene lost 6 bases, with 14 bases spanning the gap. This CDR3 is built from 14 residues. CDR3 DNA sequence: TGTGCCAGCAGCCAGTCGCTGGGGACTCAGCCCCAGCATTTT. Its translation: CASSQSLGTQPQHF.

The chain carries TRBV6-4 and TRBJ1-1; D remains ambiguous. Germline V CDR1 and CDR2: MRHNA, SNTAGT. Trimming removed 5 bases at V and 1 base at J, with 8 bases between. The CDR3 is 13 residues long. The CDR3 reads CASSSDWNTEAFF. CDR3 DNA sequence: TGTGCCAGCAGTTCCGACTGGAACACTGAAGCTTTCTTT.

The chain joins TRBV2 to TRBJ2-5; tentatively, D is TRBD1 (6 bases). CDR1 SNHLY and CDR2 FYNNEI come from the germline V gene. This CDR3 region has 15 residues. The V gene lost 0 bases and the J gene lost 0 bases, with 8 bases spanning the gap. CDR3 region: CASSEAWTDQETQYF. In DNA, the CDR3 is TGTGCCAGCAGTGAAGCCTGGACAGACCAAGAGACCCAGTACTTC. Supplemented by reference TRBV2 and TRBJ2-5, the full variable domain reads EPEVTQTPSHQVTQMGQEVILRCVPISNHLYFYWYRQILGQKVEFLVSFYNNEISEKSEIFDDQFSVERPDGSNFTLKIRSTKLEDSAMYFCASSEAWTDQETQYFGPGTRLLVL.

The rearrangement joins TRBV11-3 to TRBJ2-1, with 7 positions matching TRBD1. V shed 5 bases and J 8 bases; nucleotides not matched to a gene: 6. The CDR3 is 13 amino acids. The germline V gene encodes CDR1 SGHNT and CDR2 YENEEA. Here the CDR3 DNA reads TGTGCCAGCAGCGGGGCAGGGGGAGATGAGCAGTTCTTC. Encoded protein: CASSGAGGDEQFF.

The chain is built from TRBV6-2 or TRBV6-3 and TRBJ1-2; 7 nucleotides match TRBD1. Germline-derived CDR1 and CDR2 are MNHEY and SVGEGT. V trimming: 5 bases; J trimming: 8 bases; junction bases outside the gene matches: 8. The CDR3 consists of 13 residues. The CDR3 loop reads CASSDRVTGGYTF. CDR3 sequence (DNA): TGTGCCAGCAGTGACAGGGTTACGGGGGGCTACACCTTC.

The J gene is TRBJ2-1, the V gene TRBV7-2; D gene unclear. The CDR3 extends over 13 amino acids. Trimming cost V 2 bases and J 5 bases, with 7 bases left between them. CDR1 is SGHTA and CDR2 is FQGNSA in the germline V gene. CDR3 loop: CASSLRLDNEQFF. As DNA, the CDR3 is TGTGCCAGCAGCTTACGACTTGACAATGAGCAGTTCTTC.

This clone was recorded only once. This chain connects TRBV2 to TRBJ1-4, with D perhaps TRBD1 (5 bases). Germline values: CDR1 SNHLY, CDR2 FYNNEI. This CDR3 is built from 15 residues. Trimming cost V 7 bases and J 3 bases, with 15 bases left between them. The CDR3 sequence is CASKTRGGANEKLFF. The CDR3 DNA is TGTGCCAGCAAGACCCGGGGGGGAGCTAATGAAAAACTGTTTTTT.

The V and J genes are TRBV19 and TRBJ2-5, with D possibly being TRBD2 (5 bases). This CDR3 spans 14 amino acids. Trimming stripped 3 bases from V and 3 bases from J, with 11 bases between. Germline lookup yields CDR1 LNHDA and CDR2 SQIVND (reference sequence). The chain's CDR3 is CASSIDPREETQYF. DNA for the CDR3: TGTGCCAGTAGTATTGACCCGAGGGAAGAGACCCAGTACTTC.

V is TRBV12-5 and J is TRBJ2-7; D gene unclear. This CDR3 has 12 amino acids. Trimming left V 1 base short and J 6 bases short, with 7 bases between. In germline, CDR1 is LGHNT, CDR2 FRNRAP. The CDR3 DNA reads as TGTGCTAGTGGTTTGGGGAGAGGCGAGCAGTACTTC. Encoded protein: CASGLGRGEQYF.

The CDR3 nucleotides are TGTGCCAGCAGTAAGCTAGCGGGAGCAGGAGAGACCCAGTACTTC. This sequence encodes CASSKLAGAGETQYF. This chain links TRBV2 with TRBJ2-5, with 10 positions matching TRBD2. V dropped 5 bases and J dropped 4; count of bases not matched to a gene: 7. CDR1 and CDR2 (germline): SNHLY, FYNNEI. CDR3 length: 15 amino acids.